The rows below give T cell receptor beta chains drawn from one sample of a study of blood T cell repertoires in COVID-19. This table comes from immunoSEQ multiplex PCR, and its TCRdb copy is limited to in-frame clones, with some not included. This sample has 85,000 or so clones; about 95% occur once, and the top ten carry roughly 4%. The sequenced material came from peripheral blood. The source is a human donor with active COVID-19. The donor label of this sample is uncertain. Both conserved end residues are part of each CDR3. Fields, in order: J gene, V gene, clone size, D gene, CDR3 DNA, CDR3 protein. The D gene is left open where the match is weak. Clone size is stated in some rows and not others, as once, few, many or a class when expanded.

TRBJ2-7 | TRBV6-2/TRBV6-3 | . | TRBD2 | TGTGCCAGCAGTTATACCCCAGCGGGAGCGGGCGAGCAGTACTTC | CASSYTPAGAGEQYF
TRBJ2-3 | TRBV7-9 | . | . | TGTGCCAGCAGCTTAGTGACCCAGCGGGGCACAGATACGCAGTATTTT | CASSLVTQRGTDTQYF
TRBJ2-1 | TRBV5-1 | . | . | TGCGCCAGCAGCGGGGACTCCCGAGGGTACAATGAGCAGTTCTTC | CASSGDSRGYNEQFF
TRBJ2-7 | TRBV11-2 | . | . | TGTGCCAGCAGCTTGTTTTCGGGACAACCGTCCTCCGAGCAGTACTTC | CASSLFSGQPSSEQYF
TRBJ1-1 | TRBV7-6 | . | . | TGTGCCAGAACAGGAAGCACTGAAGCTTTCTTT | CARTGSTEAFF
TRBJ1-5 | TRBV28 | . | TRBD1 | TGTGCCAGCAGTTTCGACAGGGGTAAAAGGAATCAGCCCCAGCATTTT | CASSFDRGKRNQPQHF
TRBJ2-7 | TRBV6-5 | . | TRBD1 | TGTGCCAGCAGGGGACAGGGGATAATGAACGAGCAGTACTTC | CASRGQGIMNEQYF
TRBJ1-3 | TRBV27 | . | . | TGTGCCAGCAGTTTAAACAGGGCTGGAAACACCATATATTTT | CASSLNRAGNTIYF
TRBJ1-1 | TRBV11-2 | . | . | TGTGCCAGCAGCGAAAGGGGAGGGATGAACACTGAAGCTTTCTTT | CASSERGGMNTEAFF
TRBJ2-5 | TRBV10-3 | . | TRBD1 | TGTGCCACCTCAACCTCGACAGGGGTTGGAGTTACGGAGACCCAGTACTTC | CATSTSTGVGVTETQYF
TRBJ1-5 | TRBV2 | . | . | TGTGCCAGCAGCCAGGACAGCCCCAATCAGCCCCAGCATTTT | CASSQDSPNQPQHF
TRBJ2-3 | TRBV15 | . | . | TGTGCCACCAGCAGAGAGGGGGGGCGCCTAACAGATACGCAGTATTTT | CATSREGGRLTDTQYF
TRBJ2-5 | TRBV5-1 | . | . | TGCGCCAGCAGCTTGGCGGTCCTTACGATGAGAGAGACCCAGTACTTC | CASSLAVLTMRETQYF
TRBJ2-2 | TRBV27 | once | TRBD1 | TGTGCCAGCAGTCCTCGACAGGGAAACACCGGGGAGCTGTTTTTT | CASSPRQGNTGELFF
TRBJ1-5 | TRBV19 | . | . | TGTGCCAGTAGTATAGATAGCCTCATTCAGCCCCAGCATTTT | CASSIDSLIQPQHF
TRBJ2-7 | TRBV3-1/TRBV3-2 | . | . | TGTGCCAGCAGCCCCGCGGCAGCCTCCTCCTACGAGCAGTACTTC | CASSPAAASSYEQYF
TRBJ2-3 | TRBV6-1 | . | TRBD2 | TGTGCCAGCAGTGGGGAGGGGTACCCTAACACAGATACGCAGTATTTT | CASSGEGYPNTDTQYF
TRBJ2-1 | TRBV19 | . | . | TGTGCCAGTAGAACTGTCAATACCCTCCCCTACAATGAGCAGTTCTTC | CASRTVNTLPYNEQFF
TRBJ2-5 | TRBV29-1 | . | TRBD2 | TGCAGCGCCCGCGGCGCTAGCGGGAGTCGAGAGACCCAGTACTTC | CSARGASGSRETQYF
TRBJ1-2 | TRBV3-1/TRBV3-2 | . | . | TGTGCCAGCAGCCAAGCTGGAGGAGACTATGGCTACACCTTC | CASSQAGGDYGYTF
TRBJ2-7 | TRBV4-1 | few | TRBD2 | TGCGCCAGCAGCCGAAAGACTAGCAGGTACTTC | CASSRKTSRYF
TRBJ2-5 | TRBV7-2 | . | TRBD1 | TGTGCCAGCAGCCCTACCAGGGGGCTAGGAGAGACCCAGTACTTC | CASSPTRGLGETQYF
TRBJ1-1 | TRBV9 | . | . | TGTGCCAGCAGCAGCGGGACAACGAACACTGAAGCTTTCTTT | CASSSGTTNTEAFF
TRBJ2-5 | TRBV15 | . | . | TGTGCCACCAGCAGAAGGACCCAGGGGGGAGAGACCCAGTACTTC | CATSRRTQGGETQYF
TRBJ1-1 | TRBV7-9 | . | TRBD1 | TGTGCCAGCAGCTTAGAAGGGACAGGCGGGACTGAAGCTTTCTTT | CASSLEGTGGTEAFF
TRBJ2-1 | TRBV9 | . | . | TGTGCCAGCAGCGTGGAGGGGGCGCATTCTTACAATGAGCAGTTCTTC | CASSVEGAHSYNEQFF
TRBJ2-2 | TRBV11-3 | . | . | TGTGCCAGCAGCTACCCGAGCGGGGAGCTGTTTTTT | CASSYPSGELFF
TRBJ1-4 | TRBV5-1 | few | . | TGCGCCAGCAGCTTGGGGGCAGGGCAGGAAAAACTGTTTTTT | CASSLGAGQEKLFF
TRBJ1-6 | TRBV3-1/TRBV3-2 | . | TRBD1 | TGTGCCAGCAGCCGGACAGGGAGTGGTTCACCCCTCCACTTT | CASSRTGSGSPLHF
TRBJ1-1 | TRBV9 | . | . | TGTGCCAGCAGCGTTTGGGGAGAGAACACTGAAGCTTTCTTT | CASSVWGENTEAFF
TRBJ2-2 | TRBV3-1/TRBV3-2 | . | TRBD2 | TGTGCCAGCAGCCAAGATAGGGGACTAGCGGGGGGGTCGACCGGGGAGCTGTTTTTT | CASSQDRGLAGGSTGELFF
TRBJ2-7 | TRBV3-1/TRBV3-2 | . | . | TGTGCCAGCAGCCCTCAGGGGTTCGAGCAGTACTTC | CASSPQGFEQYF
TRBJ2-1 | TRBV5-4 | . | TRBD2 | TGTGCCAGCAGGCAAGCGGGAGATAAGGGCAATGAGCAGTTCTTC | CASRQAGDKGNEQFF
TRBJ2-7 | TRBV24-1 | . | TRBD2 | TGTGCCACCAGTGAAGGCGGGAGGGCCGGGCACGAGCAGTACTTC | CATSEGGRAGHEQYF
TRBJ2-3 | TRBV5-1 | . | TRBD2 | TGCGCCAGCAGCAACCTAGCGGGAGGTTCGGGCACAGATACGCAGTATTTT | CASSNLAGGSGTDTQYF
TRBJ1-3 | TRBV7-9 | . | . | TGTGCCAGCAGCGACAGGTTCTCTGGAAACACCATATATTTT | CASSDRFSGNTIYF
TRBJ2-1 | TRBV7-8 | . | . | TGTGCCAGCAGCGCCGATAGCGGAGGCCCCTACAATGAGCAGTTCTTC | CASSADSGGPYNEQFF
TRBJ1-4 | TRBV5-1 | . | . | TGCGCCAGCAGCTTGGGAAGGGGGATGTCCGAAAAACTGTTTTTT | CASSLGRGMSEKLFF
TRBJ2-5 | TRBV2 | . | . | TGTGCCAGCTGTCAAGATGGTAGAGAGACCCAGTACTTC | CASCQDGRETQYF
TRBJ2-7 | TRBV7-9 | . | . | TGTGCCAGCAGCCCGTGGACTGCCTACGAGCAGTACTTC | CASSPWTAYEQYF
TRBJ2-2 | TRBV7-9 | . | TRBD2 | TGTGCCAGCAGCTCAGGACTAGCGGGGGGGACCGGGGAGCTGTTTTTT | CASSSGLAGGTGELFF
TRBJ2-3 | TRBV6-5 | . | . | TGTGCCAGCAGAACCGGGATCACAAATCGGCAGTATTTT | CASRTGITNRQYF
TRBJ2-5 | TRBV6-6 | . | TRBD1 | TGTGCCAGCAGTCCGGCATCCGGGACAGGGGCGGGGGAGACCCAGTACTTC | CASSPASGTGAGETQYF
TRBJ2-7 | TRBV28 | . | . | TGTGCCAGCAGTTTGGGCCCCAGTGGTAGCGCAATCTACGAGCAGTACTTC | CASSLGPSGSAIYEQYF
TRBJ2-2 | TRBV24-1 | . | TRBD2 | TGTGCCACCAGTGATGCTCTCAAGGGGCTAGCGGTCGGGGAGCTGTTTTTT | CATSDALKGLAVGELFF
TRBJ1-1 | TRBV19 | . | . | TGTGCCAGTAGTATAGAAGGGGTGGCAGGGCCACGTCAAGCTTTCTTT | CASSIEGVAGPRQAFF
TRBJ1-4 | TRBV19 | . | . | TGTGCCAGTTCCTCCGGCGGGGGGGGCGAAAAACTGTTTTTT | CASSSGGGGEKLFF
TRBJ2-2 | TRBV19 | . | . | TGTGCCAGTAGTATTCCGCCTCTAGAGACCGGGGAGCTGTTTTTT | CASSIPPLETGELFF
TRBJ1-1 | TRBV6-4 | . | . | TGTGCCAGCAGTGACGTTGCGGGGACGAACACTGAAGCTTTCTTT | CASSDVAGTNTEAFF
TRBJ2-2 | TRBV6-2/TRBV6-3 | . | TRBD2 | TGTGCCAGCAGTTACAGGACTAGCGGGAGTTCGGGGGAGCTGTTTTTT | CASSYRTSGSSGELFF
TRBJ2-7 | TRBV7-9 | . | TRBD1 | TGTGCCAGCAGCCGTACAGGGGGTGAGGCCTACGAGCAGTACTTC | CASSRTGGEAYEQYF
TRBJ2-7 | TRBV3-1/TRBV3-2 | once | . | TGTGCCAGCAGCCAACGGGGGGCTAGCGGAGGAAGGTCCTACGAGCAGTACTTC | CASSQRGASGGRSYEQYF
TRBJ1-5 | TRBV7-9 | few | . | TGTGCCAGCAGCCAGGACGGGGGTAGCAATCAGCCCCAGCATTTT | CASSQDGGSNQPQHF
TRBJ1-5 | TRBV12-3/TRBV12-4 | . | . | TGTGCCAGCGGTCAACAGGTATCGGCCCAGCATTTT | CASGQQVSAQHF
TRBJ1-1 | TRBV18 | . | . | TGTGCCAGCTCAACTGTTGCCTTAGGGAGCACTGAAGCTTTCTTT | CASSTVALGSTEAFF